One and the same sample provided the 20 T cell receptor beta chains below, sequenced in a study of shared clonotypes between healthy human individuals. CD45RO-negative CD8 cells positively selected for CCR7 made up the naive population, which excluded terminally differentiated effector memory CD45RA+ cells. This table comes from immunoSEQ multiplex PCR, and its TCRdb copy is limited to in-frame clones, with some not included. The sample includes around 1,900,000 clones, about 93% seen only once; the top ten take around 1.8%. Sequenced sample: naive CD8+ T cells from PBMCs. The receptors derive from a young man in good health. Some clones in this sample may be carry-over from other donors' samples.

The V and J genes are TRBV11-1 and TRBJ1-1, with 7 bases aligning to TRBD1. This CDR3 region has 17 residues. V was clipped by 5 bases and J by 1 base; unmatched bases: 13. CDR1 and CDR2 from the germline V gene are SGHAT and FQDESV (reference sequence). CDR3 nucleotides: TGTGCCAGCAGCCCCCAATCCCGAGCAGGGGGGAACACTGAAGCTTTCTTT. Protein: CASSPQSRAGGNTEAFF.

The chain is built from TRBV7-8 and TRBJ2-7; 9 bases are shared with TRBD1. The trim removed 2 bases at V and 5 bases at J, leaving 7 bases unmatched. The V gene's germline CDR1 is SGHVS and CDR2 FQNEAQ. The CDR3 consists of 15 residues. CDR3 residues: CASSLIGTGSDEQYF. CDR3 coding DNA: TGTGCCAGCAGCTTAATCGGGACAGGGTCCGACGAGCAGTACTTC.

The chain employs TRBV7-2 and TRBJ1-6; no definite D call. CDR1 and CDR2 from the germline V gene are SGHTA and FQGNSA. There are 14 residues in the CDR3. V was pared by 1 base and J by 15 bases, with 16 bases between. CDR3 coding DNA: TGTGCCAGCAGCTTAGTTTCATTGGCACAAGACCTCCACTTT. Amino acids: CASSLVSLAQDLHF.

The CDR3, as DNA: TGCGCCAGCAGCCAAGAAGGATCATTAAATCAGCCCCAGCATTTT. Translating gives CASSQEGSLNQPQHF. The rearrangement links TRBV4-1 to TRBJ1-5, with D uncertain. Trimming stripped 0 bases from V and 4 bases from J, with 10 bases between. This CDR3 region has 15 residues. The germline V gene encodes CDR1 MGHRA and CDR2 YSYEKL.

Written as DNA, the CDR3 is TGTGCCAGCAGTCCTGCCGGAGGGGAGCTGTTTTTT. This codes for CASSPAGGELFF. This chain links TRBV27 with TRBJ2-2; D is ambiguous. Trimming took off 5 bases at V and 8 bases at J, with 9 bases between the two ends. Germline CDR1 is MNHEY and CDR2 is SMNVEV (reference sequence). The CDR3 extends over 12 amino acids.

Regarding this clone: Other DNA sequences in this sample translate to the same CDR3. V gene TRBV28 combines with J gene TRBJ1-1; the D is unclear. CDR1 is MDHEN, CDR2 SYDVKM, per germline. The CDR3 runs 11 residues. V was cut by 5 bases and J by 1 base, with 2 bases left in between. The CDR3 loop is CASSRNTEAFF. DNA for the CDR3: TGTGCCAGCAGTCGGAACACTGAAGCTTTCTTT.

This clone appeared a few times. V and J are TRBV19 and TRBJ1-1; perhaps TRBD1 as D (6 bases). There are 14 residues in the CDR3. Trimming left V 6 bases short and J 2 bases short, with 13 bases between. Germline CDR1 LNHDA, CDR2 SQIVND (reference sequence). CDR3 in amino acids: CASRILDSNTEAFF. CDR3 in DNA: TGTGCCAGTAGGATTTTGGACAGCAACACTGAAGCTTTCTTT.

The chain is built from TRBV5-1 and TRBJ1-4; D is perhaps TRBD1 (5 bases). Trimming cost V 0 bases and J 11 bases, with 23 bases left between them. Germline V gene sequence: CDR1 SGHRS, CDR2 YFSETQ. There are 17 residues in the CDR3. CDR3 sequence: CASSLGGMGQRKEKLFF. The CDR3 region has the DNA TGCGCCAGCAGCTTGGGGGGAATGGGGCAAAGGAAAGAGAAACTGTTTTTT.

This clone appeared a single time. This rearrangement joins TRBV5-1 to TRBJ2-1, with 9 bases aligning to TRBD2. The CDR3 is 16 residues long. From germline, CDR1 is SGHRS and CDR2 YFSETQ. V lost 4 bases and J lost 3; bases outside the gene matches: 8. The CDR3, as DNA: TGCGCCAGCAGCCATAATAGCGGGAGCATCTACAATGAGCAGTTCTTC. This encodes CASSHNSGSIYNEQFF.

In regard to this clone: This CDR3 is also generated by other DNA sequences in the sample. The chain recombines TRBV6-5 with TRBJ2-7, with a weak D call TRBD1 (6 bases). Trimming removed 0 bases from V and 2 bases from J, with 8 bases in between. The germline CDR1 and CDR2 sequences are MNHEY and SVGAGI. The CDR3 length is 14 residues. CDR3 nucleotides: TGTGCCAGCAGTTACTCCCCAGGGGCCTACGAGCAGTACTTC. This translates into CASSYSPGAYEQYF.

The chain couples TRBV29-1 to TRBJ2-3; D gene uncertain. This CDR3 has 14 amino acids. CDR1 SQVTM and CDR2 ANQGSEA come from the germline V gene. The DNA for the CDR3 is TGCGGTGGCGCGGAAACCTCCCGCACAGATACGCAGTATTTT. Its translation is CGGAETSRTDTQYF.

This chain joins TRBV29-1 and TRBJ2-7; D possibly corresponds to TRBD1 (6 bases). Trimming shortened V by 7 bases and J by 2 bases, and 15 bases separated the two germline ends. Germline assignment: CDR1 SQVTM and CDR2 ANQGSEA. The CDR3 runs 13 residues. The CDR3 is CSARNWTAYEQYF. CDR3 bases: TGCAGCGCCCGGAACTGGACAGCCTACGAGCAGTACTTC.

The CDR3 loop is CASSIWASGNYEQYF. The CDR3 coding sequence is TGTGCCAGTAGTATCTGGGCTAGCGGAAACTACGAGCAGTACTTC. The chain uses TRBV19 and TRBJ2-7; 7 nucleotides match TRBD2. From germline, CDR1 is LNHDA and CDR2 SQIVND (reference sequence). The CDR3 loop spans 15 amino acids. Unmatched junction bases numbered 8, after V lost 3 bases and J lost 3 bases. Based on the CDR3 plus reference TRBV19 and TRBJ2-7, the full variable domain is DGGITQSPKYLFRKEGQNVTLSCEQNLNHDAMYWYRQDPGQGLRLIYYSQIVNDFQKGDIAEGYSVSREKKESFPLTVTSAQKNPTAFYLCASSIWASGNYEQYFGPGTRLTVT.

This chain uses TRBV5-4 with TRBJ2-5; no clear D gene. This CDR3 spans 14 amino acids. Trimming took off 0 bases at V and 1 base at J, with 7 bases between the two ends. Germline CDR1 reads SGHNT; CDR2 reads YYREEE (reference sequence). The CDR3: CASSLADLQETQYF. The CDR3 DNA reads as TGTGCCAGCAGCTTGGCGGATCTCCAAGAGACCCAGTACTTC.

CDR3 region: CSVGEENYGYTF. CDR3 in DNA: TGCAGCGTTGGGGAAGAAAACTATGGCTACACCTTC. This sequence joins TRBV29-1 and TRBJ1-2, with D hard to call. CDR3 length: 12 amino acids. Trimming shortened V by 4 bases and J by 2 bases, and 8 bases separated the two germline ends. The germline gives CDR1 SQVTM, CDR2 ANQGSEA.

CDR3 DNA sequence: TGTGCCAGTAGTATAGGTCGGACAACCGTTTATGTCACCGGGGAGCTGTTTTTT. This codes for CASSIGRTTVYVTGELFF. The chain links TRBV19 to TRBJ2-2; tentative D call: TRBD1 (5 bases). V gave up 1 base and J gave up 4 bases, with 19 bases separating them. Per the germline V gene, CDR1 is LNHDA and CDR2 is SQIVND (reference sequence). This CDR3 spans 18 amino acids.

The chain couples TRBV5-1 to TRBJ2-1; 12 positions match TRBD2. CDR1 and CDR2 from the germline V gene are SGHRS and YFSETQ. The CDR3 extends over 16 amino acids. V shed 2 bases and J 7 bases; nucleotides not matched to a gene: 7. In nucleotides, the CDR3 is TGCGCCAGCAGCTTAGGAGGACTAGCGGGAATTAATGAGCAGTTCTTC. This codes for CASSLGGLAGINEQFF.

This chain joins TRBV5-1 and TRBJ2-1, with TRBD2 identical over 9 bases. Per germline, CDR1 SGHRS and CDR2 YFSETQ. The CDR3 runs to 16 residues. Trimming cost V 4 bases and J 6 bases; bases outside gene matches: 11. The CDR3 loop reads CASSPSGISNRNEQFF. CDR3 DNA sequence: TGCGCCAGCAGCCCTAGCGGGATTTCCAATCGCAATGAGCAGTTCTTC.

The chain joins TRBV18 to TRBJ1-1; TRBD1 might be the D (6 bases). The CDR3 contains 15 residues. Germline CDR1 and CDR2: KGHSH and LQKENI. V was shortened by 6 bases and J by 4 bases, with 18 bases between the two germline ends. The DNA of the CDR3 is TGTGCCAGCTCGCTGGGGGGGGGCTTTGGCACTGAAGCTTTCTTT. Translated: CASSLGGGFGTEAFF.

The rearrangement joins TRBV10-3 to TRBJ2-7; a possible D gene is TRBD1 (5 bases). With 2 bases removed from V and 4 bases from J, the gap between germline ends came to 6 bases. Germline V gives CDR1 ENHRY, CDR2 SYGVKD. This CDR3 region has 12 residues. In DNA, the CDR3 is TGTGCCATCAGTGAGGCAGGGTACGAGCAGTACTTC. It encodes CAISEAGYEQYF.